The 29 T cell receptor beta chains presented below share a single source sample, sequenced in a study of PD-1 blockade in classical Hodgkin lymphoma. Clones were sequenced by immunoSEQ multiplex PCR, and TCRdb holds only the in-frame ones, with some missing. The table has about 50,000 clones, around 87% seen once. Time point here: cycle 4 day 1 (C4D1), after six to seven weeks of nivolumab. Each patient's relapse followed autologous stem cell transplantation, and brentuximab vedotin exposure varied. The sequenced sample was peripheral blood mononuclear cells (PBMCs), obtained before the fourth cycle of nivolumab. These receptors all stem from a human donor with classical Hodgkin lymphoma.

The table lists this clone with a count of one. The V and J genes are TRBV5-1 and TRBJ1-3, with a weak D call TRBD1 (5 bases). The germline V gene encodes CDR1 SGHRS and CDR2 YFSETQ. The CDR3 runs 15 residues. Deletions cut 4 bases from V and 4 bases from J, with 15 bases between. CDR3 amino acids: CASSADPGRGNTIYF. CDR3 sequence (DNA): TGCGCCAGCAGCGCGGACCCGGGACGGGGAAACACCATATATTTT.

The chain employs TRBV30 and TRBJ2-1; TRBD1 matches at 8 bases. Trimming removed 4 bases from V and 4 bases from J; junction bases left unmatched: 6. This CDR3 spans 14 amino acids. Germline CDR1 and CDR2: GTSNPN and SVGIG (reference sequence). CDR3 nucleotides: TGTGCCTGGACTGAAGGACAGGGTTACAATGAGCAGTTCTTC. Amino acids: CAWTEGQGYNEQFF.

In this sample, this clone turned up once. In DNA, the CDR3 is TGTGCCAGCAGTACCCGGACAACAGCGAACACCGGGGAGCTGTTTTTT. The encoded protein is CASSTRTTANTGELFF. The V gene is TRBV27, the J gene TRBJ2-2; TRBD1 is a possible D gene (5 bases). CDR1 and CDR2 from the germline V gene are MNHEY and SMNVEV (reference sequence). This CDR3 is 16 amino acids long. V lost 5 bases and J 0 bases, leaving 13 bases between the germline ends.

This clone was detected only once. This chain joins TRBV28 and TRBJ2-2; tentative D call: TRBD2 (5 bases). Per the germline V gene, CDR1 is MDHEN and CDR2 is SYDVKM. The CDR3 length is 16 residues. The ends were cut back, 4 bases at V and 2 bases at J, with 14 bases in the middle. The CDR3 spells CASSSDPGFNTGELFF. The CDR3 nucleotides are TGTGCCAGCAGTTCTGACCCGGGGTTCAACACCGGGGAGCTGTTTTTT. The full variable domain, its missing parts supplied by reference TRBV28 and TRBJ2-2, is DVKVTQSSRYLVKRTGEKVFLECVQDMDHENMFWYRQDPGLGLRLIYFSYDVKMKEKGDIPEGYSVSREKKERFSLILESASTNQTSMYLCASSSDPGFNTGELFFGEGSRLTVL.

This rearrangement joins TRBV5-1 to TRBJ2-5, with D possibly matching TRBD1 (5 bases). Between the trimmed V and J ends, which lost 0 bases and 1 base, there was a span of 7 bases. CDR1 is SGHRS, CDR2 YFSETQ, per germline. There are 14 residues in the CDR3. CDR3 sequence reads: CASSLAGPQETQYF. The CDR3 DNA follows: TGCGCCAGCAGCTTGGCAGGGCCCCAAGAGACCCAGTACTTC.

The chain is built from TRBV6-5 and TRBJ1-5, with 7 bases that match TRBD1. The CDR3 length is 14 residues. V lost 4 bases to trimming and J lost 5 bases; unmatched junction nucleotides: 5. Germline loops: CDR1 MNHEY, CDR2 SVGAGI. Here the CDR3 reads CASSWGQSDQPQHF. CDR3 DNA sequence: TGTGCCAGCAGTTGGGGACAGTCCGATCAGCCCCAGCATTTT.

The rearrangement joins TRBV11-3 to TRBJ2-7; tentative D call: TRBD2 (6 bases). Per the germline V gene, CDR1 is SGHNT and CDR2 is YENEEA. CDR3 size: 15 residues. The ends were cut back, 4 bases at V and 2 bases at J, with 15 bases in the middle. CDR3: CASSSYPGATYEQYF. The CDR3 DNA reads TGTGCCAGCAGCTCGTACCCGGGAGCTACCTACGAGCAGTACTTC.

The rearrangement uses TRBV5-1 and TRBJ2-7, with 14 bases that match TRBD2. V lost 4 bases and J lost 1; bases outside the gene matches: 13. Germline V lookup: CDR1 SGHRS, CDR2 YFSETQ. The CDR3 contains 19 residues. This CDR3 is CASSPHRGLAGALSYEQYF. The CDR3, as DNA: TGCGCCAGCAGCCCCCACAGGGGACTAGCGGGAGCTTTGTCCTACGAGCAGTACTTC.

This clone has a handful of counts. V usage is TRBV11-2 and J usage is TRBJ2-3; 8 nucleotides match TRBD2. CDR1 and CDR2 from the germline V gene are SGHAT and FQNNGV. The V segment lost 10 bases and the J segment 7 bases; nucleotides outside the gene matches: 25. The CDR3 contains 18 residues. CDR3 nucleotides: TGTGCCACCGCCCAGTTGGGAGCGGGAGAGTTTAAGATTAATACGCAGTATTTT. Translation gives CATAQLGAGEFKINTQYF.

The chain has TRBV5-1 and TRBJ1-1; TRBD1 is a possible D gene (5 bases). The CDR3 length is 14 residues. The germline gives CDR1 SGHRS, CDR2 YFSETQ. Trimming cost V 4 bases and J 1 base, with 11 bases left between them. The DNA for the CDR3 is TGCGCCAGCAGCCGGGACCATCGGAACACTGAAGCTTTCTTT. Its protein is CASSRDHRNTEAFF. The variable domain in full, completed from reference TRBV5-1 and TRBJ1-1, reads KAGVTQTPRYLIKTRGQQVTLSCSPISGHRSVSWYQQTPGQGLQFLFEYFSETQRNKGNFPGRFSGRQFSNSRSEMNVSTLELGDSALYLCASSRDHRNTEAFFGQGTRLTVV.

The V call is TRBV7-9, the J call TRBJ2-7; D might be TRBD1 or TRBD2, each matching 5 bases. Germline CDR1 SEHNR, CDR2 FQNEAQ (reference sequence). The germline V and J ends were trimmed by 1 base and 3 bases, with 10 bases remaining between them. CDR3 length: 14 residues. The CDR3 loop reads CASSLVGEFYEQYF. CDR3 DNA: TGTGCCAGCAGCTTAGTGGGGGAATTCTACGAGCAGTACTTC.

This clone came up once. This rearrangement joins TRBV11-2 to TRBJ2-4, with TRBD1 matching 7 bases. Trimming at V came to 5 bases and at J to 2 bases, leaving 9 bases not matched to a gene. The CDR3 sequence is 16 residues long. Germline V gene lookup returns CDR1 SGHAT and CDR2 FQNNGV. The CDR3 DNA reads TGTGCCAGCAGCCGCACAGGGGTGAGAACCAAAAACATTCAGTACTTC. Protein: CASSRTGVRTKNIQYF. Based on the CDR3 plus reference TRBV11-2 and TRBJ2-4, the full variable domain is EAGVAQSPRYKIIEKRQSVAFWCNPISGHATLYWYQQILGQGPKLLIQFQNNGVVDDSQLPKDRFSAERLKGVDSTLKIQPAKLEDSAVYLCASSRTGVRTKNIQYFGAGTRLSVL.

This sequence joins TRBV5-1 and TRBJ1-1, with D maybe TRBD1 (6 bases). Trimming stripped 0 bases from V and 0 bases from J, with 9 bases between. There are 15 residues in the CDR3. Germline V CDR1 and CDR2: SGHRS, YFSETQ. The CDR3 DNA reads as TGCGCCAGCAGCTTGGTCCCAGGGGTGAACACTGAAGCTTTCTTT. Translated: CASSLVPGVNTEAFF. The entire variable domain, with the rest obtained from reference TRBV5-1 and TRBJ1-1, is as follows: KAGVTQTPRYLIKTRGQQVTLSCSPISGHRSVSWYQQTPGQGLQFLFEYFSETQRNKGNFPGRFSGRQFSNSRSEMNVSTLELGDSALYLCASSLVPGVNTEAFFGQGTRLTVV.

V usage is TRBV30 and J usage is TRBJ2-3, with 7 bases aligning to TRBD1. J lost 4 bases, V lost 4 bases, and 5 bases had no gene match. The germline CDR1 and CDR2 sequences are GTSNPN and SVGIG (reference sequence). This CDR3 spans 13 amino acids. In DNA form, the CDR3 reads TGTGCCTGGAAGGTAGGGGGCGCAGATACGCAGTATTTT. Encoded protein: CAWKVGGADTQYF.

This chain links TRBV5-1 with TRBJ2-4; D uncertain. There are 18 residues in the CDR3. Germline V gene data show CDR1 as SGHRS and CDR2 as YFSETQ. V lost 0 bases and J lost 0, with 16 bases in between. CDR3 protein: CASSLGTDETLAKNIQYF. DNA of the CDR3: TGCGCCAGCAGCTTGGGCACAGACGAAACCTTAGCCAAAAACATTCAGTACTTC.

The chain combines TRBV5-1 with TRBJ2-5, with D possibly TRBD1 on 6 matching bases. In germline, CDR1 is SGHRS, CDR2 YFSETQ. CDR3 length equals 14 residues. V was shortened by 1 base and J by 5 bases, with 12 bases between the two germline ends. The CDR3 loop reads CASSLFSGDETQYF. CDR3 coding DNA: TGCGCCAGCAGCTTGTTTTCAGGGGATGAGACCCAGTACTTC.

The chain links TRBV7-9 to TRBJ2-1, with TRBD2 matching 8 bases. The germline gives CDR1 SEHNR, CDR2 FQNEAQ (reference sequence). This CDR3 spans 15 amino acids. The V segment lost 5 bases and the J segment 7 bases; nucleotides outside the gene matches: 10. The CDR3 nucleotides read TGTGCCAGCAGCGTGGGACTAGGGTTACAGAATGAGCAGTTCTTC. This translates into CASSVGLGLQNEQFF.

This rearrangement joins TRBV7-3 to TRBJ2-1; no definite D call. V dropped 5 bases and J dropped 4 bases, with 15 bases sitting between them. The CDR3 extends over 15 amino acids. Germline V CDR1 and CDR2: SGHTA, FQGTGA. The CDR3 nucleotides are TGTGCCAGCAGCCCCGAAGTAACGGAATACAATGAGCAGTTCTTC. Amino acids: CASSPEVTEYNEQFF.

This sequence joins TRBV2 and TRBJ1-5; tentative D call: TRBD1 (6 bases). Deletions cut 8 bases from V and 0 bases from J, with 8 bases between. CDR1 and CDR2 (germline): SNHLY, FYNNEI. The CDR3 length is 13 residues. The CDR3 sequence: CASGQYSNQPQHF. In DNA, the CDR3 is TGTGCCAGCGGACAGTATAGCAATCAGCCCCAGCATTTT.

The CDR3 here is CASSGATTRANVLTF. The CDR3 DNA sequence: TGTGCCAGCAGTGGAGCAACCACTCGGGCCAACGTCCTGACTTTC. The V gene is TRBV27, the J gene TRBJ2-6; no reliable D call. V was cut by 5 bases and J by 5 bases, with 13 bases left in between. The V gene's germline CDR1 is MNHEY and CDR2 SMNVEV (reference sequence). This CDR3 is 15 amino acids long.

As concerns this clone: At one end, the junction sequence differs from germline, possibly due to a read error. The chain couples TRBV5-4 to TRBJ2-7, with 13 bases aligning to TRBD2. The CDR3 totals 16 residues. Germline CDR1 and CDR2: SGHNT and YYREEE (reference sequence). The CDR3 nucleotides read TGTGCCAGCAGCCGCGAGGGACTAGCGGGAACCTACGGGCAGTACTTC. This translates into CASSREGLAGTYGQYF.

The CDR3: CSAAERGYEQYF. The CDR3 DNA reads as TGCAGCGCTGCCGAGAGGGGCTACGAGCAGTACTTC. The chain combines TRBV29-1 with TRBJ2-7; TRBD1 or TRBD2 may be the D gene (5 bases each). Between the trimmed V and J ends, which lost 7 bases and 3 bases, there was a span of 13 bases. The CDR3 contains 12 residues. Germline V gene data show CDR1 as SQVTM and CDR2 as ANQGSEA.

This clone was recorded only once. The genes are TRBV14 and TRBJ1-2; D remains unclear. Trimming left V 2 bases short and J 7 bases short, with 8 bases between. Germline lookup yields CDR1 SGHDN and CDR2 FVKESK. This CDR3 spans 12 amino acids. CDR3: CASSQILGGYTF. The CDR3 DNA follows: TGTGCCAGCAGCCAAATTTTAGGTGGCTACACCTTC. The full variable domain, completed using reference TRBV14 and TRBJ1-2, is EAGVTQFPSHSVIEKGQTVTLRCDPISGHDNLYWYRRVMGKEIKFLLHFVKESKQDESGMPNNRFLAERTGGTYSTLKVQPAELEDSGVYFCASSQILGGYTFGSGTRLTVV.

The chain employs TRBV6-5 and TRBJ2-6; no firm D call. This CDR3 is 15 amino acids long. The ends were cut back, 0 bases at V and 3 bases at J, with 6 bases in the middle. Germline V gene lookup returns CDR1 MNHEY and CDR2 SVGAGI. The DNA of the CDR3 is TGTGCCAGCAGTTACTCGATAGATGGGGCCAACGTCCTGACTTTC. Translating it yields CASSYSIDGANVLTF.

J is TRBJ2-4 and V is TRBV28; TRBD2 aligns across 14 bases. The CDR3 covers 18 residues. The V and J ends lost 5 bases and 2 bases, in that order; junction bases with no gene match: 8. Germline V gene data show CDR1 as MDHEN and CDR2 as SYDVKM. CDR3: CASSPGLAGGLSKNIQYF. The CDR3 coding sequence is TGTGCCAGCAGTCCTGGACTAGCGGGAGGTTTATCCAAAAACATTCAGTACTTC.

This chain connects TRBV7-3 to TRBJ2-2, with 12 nucleotides matching TRBD2. CDR1 SGHTA and CDR2 FQGTGA come from the germline V gene. With 5 bases clipped from V and 7 bases from J, the junction kept 5 bases outside the gene matches. The CDR3 loop spans 15 amino acids. The chain's CDR3 is CASSRLAGVGGELFF. The CDR3 coding sequence is TGTGCCAGCAGCCGACTAGCGGGAGTGGGCGGGGAGCTGTTTTTT.

The V and J genes are TRBV20-1 and TRBJ2-7; possibly TRBD1 or TRBD2 for D (5 bases each). The CDR3 length is 11 residues. The V end lost 6 bases, the J end lost 7 bases, and 13 bases lay between the germline ends. Germline-derived CDR1 and CDR2 are DFQATT and SNEGSKA (reference sequence). The CDR3 nucleotides are TGCAGTGCGCCAGGGACGGGAGAGCAGTACTTC. This translates into CSAPGTGEQYF.

The genes are TRBV28 and TRBJ2-7; the D call may be TRBD1 or TRBD2 (5 bases each). This CDR3 has 13 residues. V was pared by 5 bases and J by 3 bases, with 11 bases between. Germline lookup yields CDR1 MDHEN and CDR2 SYDVKM. The CDR3: CASSPGPRYEQYF. CDR3 nucleotides: TGTGCCAGCAGTCCGGGACCTCGCTACGAGCAGTACTTC.

The V call is TRBV5-8, the J call TRBJ2-3, with 8 bases fitting TRBD1. The J segment lost 0 bases and the V segment lost 6 bases, leaving 15 bases of the junction unmatched. Germline CDR1 is SGHTS and CDR2 is YDEGEE. This CDR3 has 18 amino acids. The CDR3 sequence is CASTIDRGVIKSTDTQYF. The CDR3, as DNA: TGTGCCAGCACGATCGACAGGGGAGTAATAAAGAGCACAGATACGCAGTATTTT.